Shown below are 11 T cell receptor beta chains from a single sample sequenced in a study of a mutant IDH1 vaccine in newly diagnosed glioma. Time point: week 35, safety follow-up. What each vaccine dose contained was 300 ug of mutant IDH1 20-mer peptide, accompanied by topical imiquimod. Their cognate antigens are unknown. TCRdb's copy holds only in-frame clones and misses some; the assay was immunoSEQ multiplex PCR. The sample has some 60,000 clones, approximately 87% seen once; the top ten hold 1.6%. Sequenced material: PBMCs, taken from a glioma patient whose treatment included an IDH1 peptide vaccine. The receptors come from a middle-aged man with glioma.

The V and J genes are TRBV9 and TRBJ2-7; TRBD2 agrees at 13 bases. V lost 3 bases to trimming and J lost 5 bases; unmatched junction nucleotides: 8. The CDR3 loop spans 16 amino acids. In germline, CDR1 is SGDLS, CDR2 YYNGEE. The CDR3 region has the DNA TGTGCCAGCAGCGAGAGGGGACTAGCGGGGTTGGACGAGCAGTACTTC. It specifies CASSERGLAGLDEQYF.

The chain joins TRBV4-3 to TRBJ1-2; no clear D. The length of the CDR3 is 14 residues. From germline, CDR1 is LGHNA and CDR2 YSLEER. V was clipped by 0 bases and J by 2 bases, with 7 bases between them. For the CDR3, the DNA is TGCGCCAGCAGCCAAGATGCGGAGAACTATGGCTACACCTTC. It translates to CASSQDAENYGYTF.

The chain employs TRBV2 and TRBJ2-3; no clear D. V was trimmed by 10 bases and J by 2 bases, leaving 16 bases between them. CDR1 is SNHLY, CDR2 FYNNEI, per germline. The CDR3 is 14 amino acids. The DNA of the CDR3 is TGTGCCACCACGCGGACCCGAAACACAGATACGCAGTATTTT. It translates to CATTRTRNTDTQYF.

V gene TRBV18 combines with J gene TRBJ1-1, with 10 nucleotides matching TRBD1. The germline V gene encodes CDR1 KGHSH and CDR2 LQKENI. The CDR3 consists of 18 residues. The V and J ends lost 2 bases and 0 bases, in that order; junction bases with no gene match: 9. The CDR3 DNA follows: TGTGCCAGCTCACCAGACAGGGGGCATACCCCCTTGAACACTGAAGCTTTCTTT. Amino acids: CASSPDRGHTPLNTEAFF.

The CDR3, as DNA: TGTGCCAGCAGCGTAGGATATTTTAGGGGGGGCCAAACGGTAAATAATCAGCCCCAGCATTTT. Amino acids: CASSVGYFRGGQTVNNQPQHF. The chain joins TRBV9 to TRBJ1-5; D might be TRBD1 (6 bases). The CDR3 sequence is 21 residues long. Looked up from germline, CDR1 is SGDLS and CDR2 is YYNGEE. Trimming shortened V by 0 bases and J by 4 bases, and 29 bases separated the two germline ends. Variable domain in full (rest from reference TRBV9 and TRBJ1-5): DSGVTQTPKHLITATGQRVTLRCSPRSGDLSVYWYQQSLDQGLQFLIQYYNGEERAKGNILERFSAQQFPDLHSELNLSSLELGDSALYFCASSVGYFRGGQTVNNQPQHFGDGTRLSIL.

This rearrangement joins TRBV19 to TRBJ2-2, with D perhaps matching TRBD2 (5 bases). CDR3 length: 16 residues. CDR1 and CDR2 (germline): LNHDA, SQIVND (reference sequence). The V and J ends lost 3 bases and 4 bases respectively, with 15 bases between them. For the CDR3, the DNA is TGTGCCAGTAGTATGGTTGTCGGGGAAAGCACCGGGGAGCTGTTTTTT. It translates to CASSMVVGESTGELFF.

The chain employs TRBV4-2 and TRBJ2-7; D unclear. The CDR3 has 15 amino acids. The germline V and J ends were trimmed by 0 bases and 3 bases, with 12 bases remaining between them. Germline CDR1 reads LGHNA; CDR2 reads YNFKEQ. This CDR3 is CASSQEAWNNYEQYF. In nucleotides, the CDR3 is TGTGCCAGCAGCCAAGAAGCGTGGAACAACTACGAGCAGTACTTC.

The chain joins TRBV6-1 to TRBJ1-2; D is unresolved. The CDR3 spans 13 residues. V lost 1 base, J lost 8 bases, and 11 bases lay in between. From germline, CDR1 is MNHNS and CDR2 SASEGT. The CDR3 bases are TGTGCCAGCAGTGAAGGAGGGCGCTCGGGCTACACCTTC. It specifies CASSEGGRSGYTF.

This chain links TRBV15 with TRBJ1-3, with a tentative D call TRBD1 (5 bases). CDR1 LNHNV and CDR2 YYDKDF come from the germline V gene (reference sequence). The V end lost 0 bases, the J end lost 2 bases, and 8 bases lay between the germline ends. The CDR3 runs to 15 residues. The CDR3 DNA sequence: TGTGCCACCAGCAGAGATCGGGGGGCTGGAAACACCATATATTTT. This encodes CATSRDRGAGNTIYF.

The V and J genes are TRBV7-9 and TRBJ2-7; D perhaps matches TRBD2 (6 bases). Per the germline V gene, CDR1 is SEHNR and CDR2 is FQNEAQ (reference sequence). Trimming took 5 bases from V and 3 from J, leaving 17 bases between them. The CDR3 covers 15 residues. The CDR3: CASSRNGRPNYEQYF. The DNA for the CDR3 is TGTGCCAGCAGCCGGAACGGGAGACCTAACTACGAGCAGTACTTC.

The V call is TRBV6-5, the J call TRBJ2-3, with 10 bases identical to TRBD2. The germline CDR1 and CDR2 sequences are MNHEY and SVGAGI. Trimming cost V 6 bases and J 5 bases; bases outside gene matches: 8. The CDR3 has 15 residues. CDR3 protein: CASRQAGGPVDTQYF. CDR3 nucleotides: TGTGCCAGCAGGCAAGCGGGAGGGCCCGTAGATACGCAGTATTTT.